Listed below are T cell receptor beta chains from one sample, sequenced in a study of CD4 T cells in relation to SARS-CoV-2 and coronaviruses. Antigens of these TCRs are unknown. Only in-frame clones appear in the TCRdb table, and some are missing; sequencing was by immunoSEQ multiplex PCR. The sample records about 21,000 clones, roughly 69% being singletons. The sequencing sample was made of CD4+ T cells from PBMCs, cultured in vitro. These receptors came from a human donor in good health. Both conserved end residues are part of each CDR3.

J,V,CDR3
TRBJ2-1,TRBV30,CAWSRGASGSYNEQFF
TRBJ2-7,TRBV7-8,CASSAGTISYEQYF
TRBJ2-7,TRBV11-2,CASSWDKPYEQYF
TRBJ2-1,TRBV29-1,CSVSRSRDPYNEQFF
TRBJ2-7,TRBV7-9,CASSLGGGGGSEQYF
TRBJ2-1,TRBV6-4,CASSETGTLDEQFF
TRBJ1-5,TRBV6-2/TRBV6-3,CASSYGSQPQHF
TRBJ1-2,TRBV19,CASSIVQGQGRFNYGYTF
TRBJ2-5,TRBV3-1/TRBV3-2,CASSQGTTQETQYF
TRBJ2-3,TRBV12-5,CASGLDSPAGTQYF
TRBJ1-6,TRBV18,CASSEDEGSISPLHF
TRBJ2-7,TRBV7-7,CASSSGTGDSYEQYF
TRBJ1-1,TRBV5-6,CASSLLQGAVNTEAFF
TRBJ2-5,TRBV18,CASSPPQGETQYF
TRBJ2-6,TRBV18,CASSPTTGVAGANVLTF
TRBJ2-1,TRBV19,CASSIAAGGVNEQFF
TRBJ2-3,TRBV7-9,CASSLRQGTDTQYF
TRBJ2-1,TRBV12-3/TRBV12-4,CASRYSNGGEQFF
TRBJ2-3,TRBV3-1/TRBV3-2,CASSQEWGGRGTDTQYF
TRBJ1-3,TRBV28,CASAPGDWQGAPGNTIYF
TRBJ2-7,TRBV3-1/TRBV3-2,CASSQGGEQYF
TRBJ2-1,TRBV10-3,CAISGPVAGEWRSYNEQFF
TRBJ2-1,TRBV12-5,CASGTTRGGYNEQFF
TRBJ1-1,TRBV30,CAWSVSRTGNTEAFF
TRBJ2-6,TRBV14,CASSQDGTGANVLTF
TRBJ1-6,TRBV9,CASSVALTSSYNSPLHF
TRBJ2-2,TRBV12-3/TRBV12-4,CASNRRGTGELFF
TRBJ2-1,TRBV5-8,CASSSVLGFDNEQFF
TRBJ2-7,TRBV11-2,CASSLVSWGTTTYEQYF
TRBJ2-1,TRBV3-1/TRBV3-2,CASSQDSGRGLKQFF
TRBJ1-1,TRBV2,CASSLTENTEAFF
TRBJ2-4,TRBV10-2,CASSESTRGNIQYF
TRBJ2-1,TRBV19,CASSNYNEQFF
TRBJ2-6,TRBV6-5,CASSYSGGAGANVLTF
TRBJ2-7,TRBV15,CATSRGLVSGSYEQYF
TRBJ1-2,TRBV19,CASSISGPANYGYTF
TRBJ1-6,TRBV27,CASSSPRGYNSPLHF
TRBJ1-3,TRBV3-1/TRBV3-2,CASSVGAIGNTIYF
TRBJ1-2,TRBV11-3,CASSSTGGYGYTF
TRBJ2-1,TRBV30,CAWSVGANPEQFF
TRBJ2-2,TRBV30,CAWSKRGSGSSFRGELFF
TRBJ2-6,TRBV5-1,CASSAIPTSGANVLTF
TRBJ1-1,TRBV3-1/TRBV3-2,CASSHTKNTEAFF
TRBJ2-1,TRBV5-4,CASSGSGTGEGNEQFF
TRBJ2-7,TRBV2,CASRALAGEGAYEQYF
TRBJ1-2,TRBV19,CASSIIFPVGAGHPNYGYTF
TRBJ1-4,TRBV21-1,CAIEPRANEKLFF
TRBJ2-1,TRBV10-1,CATGQGDRGNEQFF
TRBJ2-5,TRBV9,CASSATGGSGETQYF